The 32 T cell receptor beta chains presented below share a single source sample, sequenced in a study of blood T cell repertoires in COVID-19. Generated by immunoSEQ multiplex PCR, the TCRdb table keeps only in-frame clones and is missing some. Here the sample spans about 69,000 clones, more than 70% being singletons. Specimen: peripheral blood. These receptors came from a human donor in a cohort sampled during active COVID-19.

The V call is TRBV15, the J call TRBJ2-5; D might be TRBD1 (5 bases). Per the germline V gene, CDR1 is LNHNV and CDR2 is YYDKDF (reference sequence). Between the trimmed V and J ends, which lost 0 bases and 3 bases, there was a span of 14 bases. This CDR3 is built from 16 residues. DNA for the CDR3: TGTGCCACCAGCAGAGATAGGTTCGGCAGGGAAGAGACCCAGTACTTC. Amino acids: CATSRDRFGREETQYF. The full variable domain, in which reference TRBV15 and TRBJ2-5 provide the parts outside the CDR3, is DAMVIQNPRYQVTQFGKPVTLSCSQTLNHNVMYWYQQKSSQAPKLLFHYYDKDFNNEADTPDNFQSRRPNTSFCFLDIRSPGLGDTAMYLCATSRDRFGREETQYFGPGTRLLVL.

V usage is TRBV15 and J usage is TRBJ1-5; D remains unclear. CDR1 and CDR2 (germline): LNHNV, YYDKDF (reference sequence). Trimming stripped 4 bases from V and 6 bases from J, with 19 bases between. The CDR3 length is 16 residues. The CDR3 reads CATSNSPGGYSQPQHF. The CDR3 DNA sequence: TGTGCCACCAGCAACTCGCCCGGCGGTTATAGTCAGCCCCAGCATTTT.

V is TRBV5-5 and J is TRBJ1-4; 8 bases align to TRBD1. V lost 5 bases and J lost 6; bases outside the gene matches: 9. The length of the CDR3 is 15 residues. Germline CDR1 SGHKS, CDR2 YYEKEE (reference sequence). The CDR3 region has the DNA TGTGCCAGCAGAAAAGAGGCAGGGGGCGATGAAAAACTGTTTTTT. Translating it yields CASRKEAGGDEKLFF.

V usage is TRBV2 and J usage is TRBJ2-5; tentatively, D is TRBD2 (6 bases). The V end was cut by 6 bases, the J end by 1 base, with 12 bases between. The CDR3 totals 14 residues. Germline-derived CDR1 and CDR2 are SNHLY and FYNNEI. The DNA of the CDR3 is TGTGCCAGCAGGGTACTAGCCATCCAAGAGACCCAGTACTTC. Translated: CASRVLAIQETQYF. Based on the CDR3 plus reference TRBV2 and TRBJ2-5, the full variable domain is EPEVTQTPSHQVTQMGQEVILRCVPISNHLYFYWYRQILGQKVEFLVSFYNNEISEKSEIFDDQFSVERPDGSNFTLKIRSTKLEDSAMYFCASRVLAIQETQYFGPGTRLLVL.

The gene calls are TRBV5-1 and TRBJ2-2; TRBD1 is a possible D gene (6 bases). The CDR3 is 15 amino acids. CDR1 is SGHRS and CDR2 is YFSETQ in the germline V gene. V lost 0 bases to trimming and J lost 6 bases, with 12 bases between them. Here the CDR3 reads CASSLGQGNPGELFF. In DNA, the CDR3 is TGCGCCAGCAGCTTGGGCCAGGGGAATCCCGGGGAGCTGTTTTTT.

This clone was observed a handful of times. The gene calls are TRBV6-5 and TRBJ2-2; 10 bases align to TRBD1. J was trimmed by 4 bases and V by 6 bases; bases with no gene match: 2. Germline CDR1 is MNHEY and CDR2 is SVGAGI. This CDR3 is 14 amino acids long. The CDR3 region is CASSRQGATGELFF. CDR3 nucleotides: TGTGCCAGCAGCCGACAGGGGGCCACCGGGGAGCTGTTTTTT.

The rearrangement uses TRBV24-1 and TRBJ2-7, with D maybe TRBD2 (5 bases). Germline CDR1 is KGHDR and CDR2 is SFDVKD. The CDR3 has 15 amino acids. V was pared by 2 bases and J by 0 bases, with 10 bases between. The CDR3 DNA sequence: TGTGCCACCAGTGATTCCTTCGACTACTCCTACGAGCAGTACTTC. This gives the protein CATSDSFDYSYEQYF.

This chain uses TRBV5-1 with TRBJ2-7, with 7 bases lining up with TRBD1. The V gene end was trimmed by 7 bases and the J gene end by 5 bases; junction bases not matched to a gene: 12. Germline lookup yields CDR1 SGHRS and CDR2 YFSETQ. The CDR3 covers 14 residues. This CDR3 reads CASALDRPSNEQYF. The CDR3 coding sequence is TGCGCCAGCGCCCTGGACAGGCCGAGCAACGAGCAGTACTTC.

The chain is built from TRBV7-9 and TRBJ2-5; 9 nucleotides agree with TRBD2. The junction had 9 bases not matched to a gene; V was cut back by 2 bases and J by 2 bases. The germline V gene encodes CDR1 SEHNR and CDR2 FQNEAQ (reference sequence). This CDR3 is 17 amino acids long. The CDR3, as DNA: TGTGCCAGCAGCTTAATTCGAGCGGGAGGAACTCAAGAGACCCAGTACTTC. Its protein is CASSLIRAGGTQETQYF. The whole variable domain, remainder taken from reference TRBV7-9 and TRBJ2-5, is DTGVSQNPRHKITKRGQNVTFRCDPISEHNRLYWYRQTLGQGPEFLTYFQNEAQLEKSRLLSDRFSAERPKGSFSTLEIQRTEQGDSAMYLCASSLIRAGGTQETQYFGPGTRLLVL.

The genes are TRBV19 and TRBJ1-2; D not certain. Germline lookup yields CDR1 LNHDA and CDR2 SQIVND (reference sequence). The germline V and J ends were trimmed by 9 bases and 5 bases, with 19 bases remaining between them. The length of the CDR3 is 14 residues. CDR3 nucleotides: TGTGCCAGCTACGGGTACGGGGAAAAGTATGGCTACACCTTC. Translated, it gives CASYGYGEKYGYTF.

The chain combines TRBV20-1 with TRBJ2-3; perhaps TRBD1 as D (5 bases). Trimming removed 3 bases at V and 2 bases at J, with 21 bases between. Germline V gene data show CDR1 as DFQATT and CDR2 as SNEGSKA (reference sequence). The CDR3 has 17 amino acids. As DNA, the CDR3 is TGCAGTGCTAGTCCCTTCCAGGGAAGGGCACACACAGATACGCAGTATTTT. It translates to CSASPFQGRAHTDTQYF.

The CDR3: CASSFGGGGDETQYF. The CDR3 DNA reads as TGCGCCAGCAGCTTCGGGGGAGGAGGGGACGAGACCCAGTACTTC. This chain connects TRBV5-1 to TRBJ2-5; weak D call: TRBD2 (6 bases). V lost 2 bases and J lost 5, with 16 bases in between. Germline CDR1 SGHRS, CDR2 YFSETQ. The CDR3 covers 15 residues.

The CDR3 spells CASSVDGRDRGSRNTIYF. As DNA, the CDR3 is TGTGCCAGCAGCGTAGACGGCCGAGACAGGGGGAGTAGAAACACCATATATTTT. The V call is TRBV9, the J call TRBJ1-3; 9 positions match TRBD1. CDR1 is SGDLS, CDR2 YYNGEE, per germline. With 0 bases clipped from V and 5 bases from J, the junction kept 12 bases outside the gene matches. The CDR3 runs to 18 residues. The whole variable domain, remainder taken from reference TRBV9 and TRBJ1-3, is DSGVTQTPKHLITATGQRVTLRCSPRSGDLSVYWYQQSLDQGLQFLIQYYNGEERAKGNILERFSAQQFPDLHSELNLSSLELGDSALYFCASSVDGRDRGSRNTIYFGEGSWLTVV.

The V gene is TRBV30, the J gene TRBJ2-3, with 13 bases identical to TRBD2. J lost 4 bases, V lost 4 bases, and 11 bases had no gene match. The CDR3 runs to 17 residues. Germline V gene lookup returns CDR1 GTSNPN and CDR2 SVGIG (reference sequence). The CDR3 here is CAWTSGTSGDTADTQYF. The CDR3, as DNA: TGTGCCTGGACTTCCGGGACTAGCGGGGATACAGCAGATACGCAGTATTTT.

CDR3 region: CASSQKGLEAADTQYF. The CDR3 coding sequence is TGTGCCAGCAGCCAAAAGGGACTAGAGGCGGCAGATACGCAGTATTTT. The chain is built from TRBV3-1 (or the pseudogene TRBV3-2) and TRBJ2-3; 8 nucleotides match TRBD2. The V gene end was trimmed by 2 bases and the J gene end by 4 bases; junction bases not matched to a gene: 8. CDR1 LGHDT and CDR2 YNNKEL come from the germline V gene (reference sequence). The CDR3 spans 16 residues.

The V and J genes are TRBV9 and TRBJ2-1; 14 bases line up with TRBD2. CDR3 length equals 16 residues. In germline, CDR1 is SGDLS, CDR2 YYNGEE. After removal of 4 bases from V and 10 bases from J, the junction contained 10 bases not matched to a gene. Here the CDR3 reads CASSPGGLAGAQEQFF. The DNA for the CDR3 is TGTGCCAGCAGCCCCGGGGGACTAGCGGGAGCGCAGGAGCAGTTCTTC.

CDR3 loop: CASSLPVQGAKNIQYF. Here the CDR3 DNA reads TGTGCCAGTAGTCTCCCGGTGCAGGGGGCCAAAAACATTCAGTACTTC. The gene calls are TRBV19 and TRBJ2-4, with D maybe TRBD1 (6 bases). The germline gives CDR1 LNHDA, CDR2 SQIVND (reference sequence). V shed 5 bases and J shed 1 base, with 15 bases lying between them. The CDR3 covers 16 residues. The complete variable domain, with remaining parts taken from reference TRBV19 and TRBJ2-4, reads DGGITQSPKYLFRKEGQNVTLSCEQNLNHDAMYWYRQDPGQGLRLIYYSQIVNDFQKGDIAEGYSVSREKKESFPLTVTSAQKNPTAFYLCASSLPVQGAKNIQYFGAGTRLSVL.

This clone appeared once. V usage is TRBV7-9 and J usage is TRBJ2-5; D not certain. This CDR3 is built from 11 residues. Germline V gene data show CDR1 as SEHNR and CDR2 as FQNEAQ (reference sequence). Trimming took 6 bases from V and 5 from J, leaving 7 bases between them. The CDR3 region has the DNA TGTGCCAGCAGTAGAGTGGAGACCCAGTACTTC. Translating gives CASSRVETQYF.

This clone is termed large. The CDR3 region is CASGLAGTAKPEAFF. As DNA, the CDR3 is TGTGCTAGTGGTTTGGCCGGGACAGCAAAACCAGAAGCTTTCTTT. The chain carries TRBV12-5 and TRBJ1-1, with 7 bases that match TRBD1. CDR1 and CDR2 (germline): LGHNT, FRNRAP. The CDR3 spans 15 residues. V trimming: 1 base; J trimming: 8 bases; junction bases outside the gene matches: 10.

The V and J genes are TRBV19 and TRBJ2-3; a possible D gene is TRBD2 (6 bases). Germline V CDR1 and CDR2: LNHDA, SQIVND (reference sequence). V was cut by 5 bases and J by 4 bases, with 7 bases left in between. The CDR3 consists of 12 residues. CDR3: CASSRLADTQYF. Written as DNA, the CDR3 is TGTGCCAGTAGTCGACTAGCAGATACGCAGTATTTT.

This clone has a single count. DNA for the CDR3: TGTGCCAGCAGTTCCCCGGGACAGGGGTATCAGCCCCAGCATTTT. Its protein product is CASSSPGQGYQPQHF. The chain combines TRBV28 with TRBJ1-5; 10 positions match TRBD1. This CDR3 has 15 residues. The germline V gene encodes CDR1 MDHEN and CDR2 SYDVKM. Trimming took 4 bases from V and 5 from J; bases not matched to a gene: 5.

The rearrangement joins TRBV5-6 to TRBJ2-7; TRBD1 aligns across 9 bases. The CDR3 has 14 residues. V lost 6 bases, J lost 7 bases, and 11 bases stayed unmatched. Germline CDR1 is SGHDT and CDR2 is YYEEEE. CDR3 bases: TGTGCCAGCACCATAACAGGGGGCCAATGGGAGCAGTACTTC. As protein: CASTITGGQWEQYF.

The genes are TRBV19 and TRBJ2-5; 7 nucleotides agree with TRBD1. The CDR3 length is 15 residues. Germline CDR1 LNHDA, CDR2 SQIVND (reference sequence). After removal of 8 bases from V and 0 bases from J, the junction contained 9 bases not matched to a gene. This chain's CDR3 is CASSRDSLYQETQYF. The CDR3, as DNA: TGTGCCAGTTCCCGGGACAGTCTCTACCAAGAGACCCAGTACTTC.

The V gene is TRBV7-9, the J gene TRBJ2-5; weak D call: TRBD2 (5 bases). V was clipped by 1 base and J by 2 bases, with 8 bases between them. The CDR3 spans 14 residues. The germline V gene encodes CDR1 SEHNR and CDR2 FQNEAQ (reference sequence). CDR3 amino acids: CASSLGGIQETQYF. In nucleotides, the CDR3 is TGTGCCAGCAGCTTAGGAGGGATACAAGAGACCCAGTACTTC.

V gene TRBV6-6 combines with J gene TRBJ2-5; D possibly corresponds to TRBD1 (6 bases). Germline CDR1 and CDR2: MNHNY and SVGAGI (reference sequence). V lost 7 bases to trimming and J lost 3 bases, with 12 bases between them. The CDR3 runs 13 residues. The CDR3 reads CASINAGEETQYF. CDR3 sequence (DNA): TGTGCCAGCATTAACGCAGGGGAAGAGACCCAGTACTTC.

CDR3 sequence: CASSFRLADYNEQFF. The CDR3 DNA follows: TGTGCCAGCAGCTTTAGACTAGCGGACTACAATGAGCAGTTCTTC. V usage is TRBV7-8 and J usage is TRBJ2-1; 9 bases align to TRBD2. With 3 bases clipped from V and 3 bases from J, the junction kept 3 bases outside the gene matches. Per germline, CDR1 SGHVS and CDR2 FQNEAQ. The CDR3 is made up of 15 amino acids.

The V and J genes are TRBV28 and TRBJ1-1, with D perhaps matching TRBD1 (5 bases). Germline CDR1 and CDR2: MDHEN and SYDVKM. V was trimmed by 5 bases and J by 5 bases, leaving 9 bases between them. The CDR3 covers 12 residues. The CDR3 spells CASSLGDTEAFF. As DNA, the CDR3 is TGTGCCAGCAGTCTAGGGGATACTGAAGCTTTCTTT.

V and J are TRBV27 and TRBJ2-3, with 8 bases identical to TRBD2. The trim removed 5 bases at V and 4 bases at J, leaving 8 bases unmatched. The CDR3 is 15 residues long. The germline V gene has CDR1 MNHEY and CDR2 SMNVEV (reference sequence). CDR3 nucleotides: TGTGCCAGCAGTCAGGGAGCGGGAGTGCCAGATACGCAGTATTTT. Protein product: CASSQGAGVPDTQYF.

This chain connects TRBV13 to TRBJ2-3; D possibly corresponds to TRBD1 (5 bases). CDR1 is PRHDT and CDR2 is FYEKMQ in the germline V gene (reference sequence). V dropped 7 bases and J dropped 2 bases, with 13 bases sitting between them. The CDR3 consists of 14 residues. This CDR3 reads CASIKRGYTDTQYF. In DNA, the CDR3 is TGTGCCAGCATCAAAAGGGGTTACACAGATACGCAGTATTTT. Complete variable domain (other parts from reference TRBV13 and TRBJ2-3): AAGVIQSPRHLIKEKRETATLKCYPIPRHDTVYWYQQGPGQDPQFLISFYEKMQSDKGSIPDRFSAQQFSDYHSELNMSSLELGDSALYFCASIKRGYTDTQYFGPGTRLTVL.

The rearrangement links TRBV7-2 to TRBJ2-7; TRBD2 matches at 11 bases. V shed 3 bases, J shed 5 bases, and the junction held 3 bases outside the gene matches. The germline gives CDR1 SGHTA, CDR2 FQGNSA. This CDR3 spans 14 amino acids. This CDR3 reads CASSFSGGAHEQYF. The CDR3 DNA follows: TGTGCCAGCAGCTTTAGCGGGGGGGCCCACGAGCAGTACTTC.

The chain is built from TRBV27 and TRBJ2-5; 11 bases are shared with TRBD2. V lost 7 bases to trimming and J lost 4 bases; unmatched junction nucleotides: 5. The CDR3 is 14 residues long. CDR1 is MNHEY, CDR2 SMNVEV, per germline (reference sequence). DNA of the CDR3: TGTGCCAGCAAAACTAGCGGGGGCATAGAGACCCAGTACTTC. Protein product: CASKTSGGIETQYF.

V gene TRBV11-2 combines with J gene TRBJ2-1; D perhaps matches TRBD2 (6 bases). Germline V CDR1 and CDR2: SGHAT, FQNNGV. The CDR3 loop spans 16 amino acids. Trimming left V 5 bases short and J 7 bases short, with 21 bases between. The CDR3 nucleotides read TGTGCCAGCAGCCGGATTTGGCGCGGGGTCGGGAATGAGCAGTTCTTC. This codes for CASSRIWRGVGNEQFF. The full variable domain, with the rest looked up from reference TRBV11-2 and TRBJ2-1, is EAGVAQSPRYKIIEKRQSVAFWCNPISGHATLYWYQQILGQGPKLLIQFQNNGVVDDSQLPKDRFSAERLKGVDSTLKIQPAKLEDSAVYLCASSRIWRGVGNEQFFGPGTRLTVL.